The 9 T cell receptor beta chains given below trace back to one sample, sequenced in a study of cytomegalovirus exposure and HLA in healthy donors. The PCR had 60 Vbeta and 13 Jbeta primers. Repertoires were generated with immunoSEQ multiplex PCR, while TCRdb's copy carries only in-frame clones and drops some. The sample lists roughly 40,000 clones, 81% occurring once. The material sequenced was PBMCs. The receptors derive from a man aged 50 to 59 in good health and CMV-seronegative.

V and J are TRBV5-6 and TRBJ1-1; D call uncertain. CDR3 length equals 13 residues. V was clipped by 0 bases and J by 1 base, with 4 bases between them. Looked up from germline, CDR1 is SGHDT and CDR2 is YYEEEE. The DNA of the CDR3 is TGTGCCAGCAGCTTGGCCTCGAACACTGAAGCTTTCTTT. As protein: CASSLASNTEAFF.

The chain employs TRBV27 and TRBJ2-1, with a possible D match to TRBD2 (6 bases). In germline, CDR1 is MNHEY, CDR2 SMNVEV (reference sequence). Trimming took off 6 bases at V and 0 bases at J, with 12 bases between the two ends. The CDR3 is made up of 15 amino acids. CDR3 loop: CASSQAGLSYNEQFF. The CDR3 DNA reads TGTGCCAGCAGCCAGGCGGGGCTCTCCTACAATGAGCAGTTCTTC.

Comments on this clone: One junction end disagrees with the germline gene, perhaps due to a read error. Other DNA sequences in the same sample also yield this CDR3. The V call is TRBV6-6, the J call TRBJ1-6, with a possible D match to TRBD1 (5 bases). The germline V gene has CDR1 MNHNY and CDR2 SVGAGI (reference sequence). The CDR3 runs to 15 residues. CDR3 residues: CASSYPTDNNSPLHF. The CDR3 nucleotides are TGTGCCAGCAGTTACCCGACAGACAATAATTCCCCCCTCCACTTT.

This clone was counted between two and nine times. The chain links TRBV7-2 to TRBJ1-3; no clear D gene. This CDR3 spans 15 amino acids. CDR1 and CDR2 from the germline V gene are SGHTA and FQGNSA. Trimming pared 5 bases from V and 1 base from J, leaving 12 bases between. The CDR3 coding sequence is TGTGCCAGCAGCCAACTGCGGGGATCTGGAAACACCATATATTTT. It yields the protein CASSQLRGSGNTIYF.

The V call is TRBV18, the J call TRBJ2-7, with a possible D match to TRBD1 (7 bases). V was cut by 6 bases and J by 5 bases, with 17 bases left in between. The CDR3 runs to 14 residues. Germline values: CDR1 KGHSH, CDR2 LQKENI. The CDR3 DNA is TGTGCCAGCTCTCTTGCGGGACAGAACCACGAGCAGTACTTC. It yields the protein CASSLAGQNHEQYF.

The chain recombines TRBV7-9 with TRBJ1-2; TRBD1 matches 9 bases. The germline CDR1 and CDR2 sequences are SEHNR and FQNEAQ (reference sequence). J lost 6 bases, V lost 4 bases, and 3 bases had no gene match. The CDR3 has 13 amino acids. CDR3 region: CASSSRDRDGYTF. The CDR3, as DNA: TGTGCCAGCAGCTCAAGGGACAGGGATGGCTACACCTTC.

This sequence joins TRBV11-2 and TRBJ1-2, with D possibly matching TRBD1 (5 bases). The CDR3 is made up of 14 amino acids. Germline V lookup: CDR1 SGHAT, CDR2 FQNNGV. V was pared by 1 base and J by 0 bases, with 6 bases between. CDR3 in DNA: TGTGCCAGCAGCTTAGGACAGTCTAACTATGGCTACACCTTC. It translates to CASSLGQSNYGYTF.

The V call is TRBV6-1, the J call TRBJ2-4; D is uncertain. Trimming cost V 3 bases and J 7 bases, with 10 bases left between them. Germline CDR1 and CDR2: MNHNS and SASEGT. The CDR3 consists of 13 residues. CDR3 loop: CASSEGIGNIQYF. In DNA, the CDR3 is TGTGCCAGCAGTGAGGGTATCGGGAACATTCAGTACTTC.

For this clone: This specimen includes other DNA sequences encoding the same CDR3. The gene calls are TRBV18 and TRBJ2-3; D is unresolved. V shed 2 bases and J shed 6 bases, with 6 bases lying between them. CDR1 is KGHSH, CDR2 LQKENI, per germline. The CDR3 length is 12 residues. Here the CDR3 DNA reads TGTGCCAGCTCACCATCTAGGGATACGCAGTATTTT. As protein: CASSPSRDTQYF.